This T cell receptor beta chain was obtained from a study of control samples from healthy donors and cancer patients. The CDR3 has 14 residues. The V gene's germline CDR1 is MNHEY and CDR2 SMNVEV (reference sequence). V shed 4 bases and J shed 3 bases, with 13 bases lying between them. Data came from immunoSEQ multiplex PCR; TCRdb stores just in-frame clones and leaves some out. The table lists 100,000 or so clones, 83% of them singletons. The clonotype comes from a woman aged 45-65 years in good health. Source material: blood. This chain joins TRBV27 and TRBJ2-7; D might be TRBD2 (5 bases). DNA for the CDR3: TGTGCCAGCAGTTACCAATCGACTAACTACGAGCAGTACTTC. Translation: CASSYQSTNYEQYF.